Shown below are 18 T cell receptor beta chains from a single sample sequenced in a study of shared clonotypes between healthy human individuals. Only in-frame clones appear in the TCRdb table, and some are missing; sequencing was by immunoSEQ multiplex PCR. The repertoire includes about 980,000 clones, around 80% of them detected once, and about 1.5% sits in the top ten. The sample was memory CD4+ T cells sorted from blood. This sample's subset: CD45RA-negative fraction. These receptors were collected from a man between 18 and 35 years old in good health.

This chain uses TRBV5-1 with TRBJ2-5; TRBD2 aligns across 10 bases. With 3 bases clipped from V and 6 bases from J, the junction kept 14 bases outside the gene matches. The CDR3 length is 17 residues. Germline CDR1 is SGHRS and CDR2 is YFSETQ. CDR3 amino acids: CASSSGGSSGRVQTQYF. The CDR3 DNA reads as TGCGCCAGCAGCTCGGGGGGGTCTAGCGGGAGAGTGCAGACCCAGTACTTC.

V is TRBV9 and J is TRBJ2-6; D may be TRBD1 (6 bases). The CDR3 has 15 amino acids. V gave up 3 bases and J gave up 2 bases, with 9 bases separating them. Per germline, CDR1 SGDLS and CDR2 YYNGEE. This CDR3 is CASSEGTTGANVLTF. CDR3 nucleotide sequence: TGTGCCAGCAGCGAGGGGACAACTGGGGCCAACGTCCTGACTTTC.

V usage is TRBV6-1 and J usage is TRBJ2-5, with 11 bases that match TRBD2. Germline V gene data show CDR1 as MNHNS and CDR2 as SASEGT. The CDR3 length is 14 residues. V gave up 9 bases and J gave up 3 bases; unmatched junction bases: 6. CDR3 DNA sequence: TGTGCCAGTAATAGCGGGGGGGTAGAAGAGACCCAGTACTTC. Translation: CASNSGGVEETQYF.

The gene calls are TRBV6-5 and TRBJ2-7; 11 positions match TRBD1. The CDR3 extends over 14 amino acids. V lost 7 bases and J lost 1; bases outside the gene matches: 3. The germline V gene encodes CDR1 MNHEY and CDR2 SVGAGI. CDR3: CASIGTGGSYEQYF. The CDR3 region has the DNA TGTGCCAGCATCGGGACAGGGGGGTCCTACGAGCAGTACTTC.

About this clone: With a much larger clone just one base away, this may be a read error. This chain connects TRBV7-6 to TRBJ2-7, with D unresolved. The CDR3 covers 11 residues. Germline-derived CDR1 and CDR2 are SGHVS and FNYEAQ. With 5 bases removed from V and 2 bases from J, the gap between germline ends came to 4 bases. CDR3 nucleotide sequence: TGTGCCAGCAGCATTACCTACGAGCAGTACTTC. It specifies CASSITYEQYF.

This chain uses TRBV5-6 with TRBJ1-2, with no clear D. V shed 4 bases and J shed 5 bases, with 12 bases lying between them. Germline-derived CDR1 and CDR2 are SGHDT and YYEEEE. The CDR3 covers 13 residues. CDR3: CASSHSGSYGYTF. The CDR3 coding sequence is TGTGCCAGCAGCCATAGCGGGAGTTATGGCTACACCTTC.

This clone appeared a single time. The chain joins TRBV7-2 to TRBJ2-7; D perhaps matches TRBD1 (6 bases). The germline V gene encodes CDR1 SGHTA and CDR2 FQGNSA. The CDR3 is made up of 18 amino acids. The V and J ends lost 8 bases and 4 bases respectively, with 30 bases between them. CDR3 loop: CASPSGGTLPRLGYEQYF. CDR3 DNA: TGTGCCAGCCCCTCCGGTGGGACACTTCCCCGGCTTGGGTACGAGCAGTACTTC.

The J gene is TRBJ1-6, the V gene TRBV6-5; D uncertain. Germline CDR1 MNHEY, CDR2 SVGAGI. Trimming shortened V by 2 bases and J by 3 bases, and 11 bases separated the two germline ends. The length of the CDR3 is 16 residues. The CDR3 DNA sequence: TGTGCCAGCAGTTACGGAGTTTCCATCTATAATTCACCCCTCCACTTT. Amino acid sequence: CASSYGVSIYNSPLHF.

This chain connects TRBV7-9 to TRBJ1-1; possibly TRBD1 for D (5 bases). The CDR3 totals 14 residues. Germline V gene sequence: CDR1 SEHNR, CDR2 FQNEAQ (reference sequence). V was trimmed by 4 bases and J by 4 bases, leaving 13 bases between them. The CDR3 loop reads CASSSSRVGTEAFF. As DNA, the CDR3 is TGTGCCAGCAGCTCCAGCAGGGTAGGCACTGAAGCTTTCTTT.

This chain uses TRBV30 with TRBJ2-4; perhaps TRBD1 as D (6 bases). This CDR3 contains 14 residues. The germline V gene encodes CDR1 GTSNPN and CDR2 SVGIG (reference sequence). V shed 4 bases and J shed 3 bases, with 13 bases lying between them. In DNA form, the CDR3 reads TGTGCCTGGACCGAGACAGGTCTCAAAAACATTCAGTACTTC. Its protein product is CAWTETGLKNIQYF. Complete variable domain (other parts from reference TRBV30 and TRBJ2-4): SQTIHQWPATLVQPVGSPLSLECTVEGTSNPNLYWYRQAAGRGLQLLFYSVGIGQISSEVPQNLSASRPQDRQFILSSKKLLLSDSGFYLCAWTETGLKNIQYFGAGTRLSVL.

This chain joins TRBV7-2 and TRBJ2-7, with D perhaps assigned TRBD1 or TRBD2 (5 bases each). The V gene lost 4 bases and the J gene lost 8 bases, with 12 bases spanning the gap. In germline, CDR1 is SGHTA, CDR2 FQGNSA. This CDR3 spans 12 amino acids. CDR3 region: CASSWDLPKQYF. CDR3 sequence (DNA): TGTGCCAGCAGCTGGGACCTCCCAAAGCAGTACTTC.

The V call is TRBV7-9, the J call TRBJ2-5, with D hard to call. V was cut by 1 base and J by 1 base, with 4 bases left in between. The CDR3 totals 13 residues. Germline V gene sequence: CDR1 SEHNR, CDR2 FQNEAQ (reference sequence). CDR3 region: CASSLVSQETQYF. CDR3 sequence (DNA): TGTGCCAGCAGCTTAGTTTCCCAAGAGACCCAGTACTTC.

The genes are TRBV5-1 and TRBJ2-5, with 9 bases matching TRBD1. Germline CDR1 and CDR2: SGHRS and YFSETQ. Trimming cost V 3 bases and J 5 bases; bases outside gene matches: 5. This CDR3 region has 14 residues. In DNA, the CDR3 is TGCGCCAGCAGCTGGGGACAGGGATGGGAGACCCAGTACTTC. Protein sequence: CASSWGQGWETQYF.

V usage is TRBV19 and J usage is TRBJ2-2; D tentatively reads TRBD1 or TRBD2 (6 bases each). V was cut by 1 base and J by 1 base, with 10 bases left in between. Germline V lookup: CDR1 LNHDA, CDR2 SQIVND (reference sequence). The CDR3 is made up of 16 amino acids. CDR3 amino acids: CASSIAGARNTGELFF. DNA for the CDR3: TGTGCCAGTAGTATAGCGGGGGCTAGGAACACCGGGGAGCTGTTTTTT. Based on the CDR3 plus reference TRBV19 and TRBJ2-2, the full variable domain is DGGITQSPKYLFRKEGQNVTLSCEQNLNHDAMYWYRQDPGQGLRLIYYSQIVNDFQKGDIAEGYSVSREKKESFPLTVTSAQKNPTAFYLCASSIAGARNTGELFFGEGSRLTVL.

Points on this clone: Other DNA sequences from this sample encode an identical CDR3 as well. CDR3 region: CASRIQGTNEKLFF. CDR3 DNA sequence: TGTGCCAGCAGGATACAGGGAACTAATGAAAAACTGTTTTTT. This sequence joins TRBV2 and TRBJ1-4, with TRBD1 as a possible D gene (6 bases). V lost 6 bases to trimming and J lost 1 base, with 9 bases between them. From germline, CDR1 is SNHLY and CDR2 FYNNEI. The CDR3 totals 14 residues.

This clone turned up a few times. Other nucleotide sequences in the sample specify the same CDR3. This rearrangement joins TRBV7-2 to TRBJ1-2; D is undetermined. V lost 5 bases, J lost 2 bases, and 9 bases lay in between. The CDR3 runs 13 residues. Germline values: CDR1 SGHTA, CDR2 FQGNSA. The CDR3 loop reads CASSSRGNYGYTF. In nucleotides, the CDR3 is TGTGCCAGCAGCAGCCGAGGGAACTATGGCTACACCTTC. The full variable domain, its missing parts supplied by reference TRBV7-2 and TRBJ1-2, is GAGVSQSPSNKVTEKGKDVELRCDPISGHTALYWYRQSLGQGLEFLIYFQGNSAPDKSGLPSDRFSAERTGGSVSTLTIQRTQQEDSAVYLCASSSRGNYGYTFGSGTRLTVV.

V is TRBV2 and J is TRBJ2-5; tentatively, D is TRBD1 (6 bases). V was shortened by 6 bases and J by 1 base, with 12 bases between the two germline ends. Per germline, CDR1 SNHLY and CDR2 FYNNEI. CDR3 size: 14 residues. CDR3 bases: TGTGCCAGCAGCCCTGGACAGCTCCAAGAGACCCAGTACTTC. It translates to CASSPGQLQETQYF. Using reference TRBV2 and TRBJ2-5 for the parts outside the CDR3, the full variable domain is EPEVTQTPSHQVTQMGQEVILRCVPISNHLYFYWYRQILGQKVEFLVSFYNNEISEKSEIFDDQFSVERPDGSNFTLKIRSTKLEDSAMYFCASSPGQLQETQYFGPGTRLLVL.

This clone showed up just a few times. The gene calls are TRBV10-3 and TRBJ2-6; D not certain. CDR3 length: 13 amino acids. The germline V gene encodes CDR1 ENHRY and CDR2 SYGVKD. V was pared by 8 bases and J by 1 base, with 6 bases between. The CDR3 region is CAIRESGANVLTF. The CDR3 bases are TGTGCCATCCGCGAGTCTGGGGCCAACGTCCTGACTTTC.